Listed below are T cell receptor beta chains from one sample, sequenced in a study of blood T cells in healthy people across ages. TCRdb called the 5' RACE reads again in MiXCR, with one record for every CDR3 protein. The top ten clones hold about 4% of a sample with 1.4 million or so distinct CDR3 sequences, approximately 43% of them seen once. Input material: blood. The receptor set was obtained from a woman aged 18-35 years in good health. The CDR3 runs from the conserved cysteine through the conserved F or W. The order of the fields is V gene, D gene, clone size, J gene, CDR3 protein, CDR3 DNA. D genes are given only for firm matches. Size tells how often a clone was seen (once, few, many) or the class of an expanded clone, and some rows leave it out.

>TRBV6-5|.|.|TRBJ2-5
CASSLDLFLAETQYF
TGTGCCAGCAGCCTCGACCTGTTCCTGGCGGAGACCCAGTACTTC
>TRBV7-3|.|few|TRBJ2-3
CASRPSLGDTQYF
TGTGCCAGCAGGCCCTCTCTCGGGGATACGCAGTATTTT
>TRBV5-1|.|.|TRBJ2-5
CASSVNEAETQYF
TGCGCCAGCAGCGTGAATGAGGCGGAGACCCAGTACTTC
>TRBV20-1|.|.|TRBJ2-4
CSAYRGVAKNIQYF
TGCAGTGCTTATCGGGGAGTAGCCAAAAACATTCAGTACTTC
>TRBV10-1|.|.|TRBJ2-7
CASSGGQGGLEQYF
TGCGCCAGCAGTGGAGGACAGGGAGGGCTCGAGCAGTACTTC
>TRBV3-1|.|few|TRBJ1-2
CASSLTGTDYYGYTF
TGTGCCAGCAGCTTGACCGGGACCGATTACTATGGCTACACCTTC
>TRBV12-3/TRBV12-4|.|.|TRBJ1-2
CASSLGRPIGGGYTF
TGTGCCAGCAGTTTGGGCAGGCCAATAGGCGGTGGCTACACCTTC
>TRBV6-5|TRBD1|many|TRBJ2-5
CASRNRGQETQYF
TGTGCCAGCAGAAACAGGGGACAAGAGACCCAGTACTTC
>TRBV20-1|.|many|TRBJ2-7
CSALNDRAQYEQYF
TGCAGTGCTCTAAACGACCGGGCCCAGTACGAGCAGTACTTC
>TRBV29-1|.|few|TRBJ2-3
CSVRPLSTDTQYF
TGCAGCGTCCGCCCTCTTAGCACAGATACGCAGTATTTT
>TRBV7-9|.|.|TRBJ1-5
CASNVGEEGQPQHF
TGTGCCAGCAACGTGGGGGAGGAAGGTCAGCCCCAGCATTTT
>TRBV20-1|.|.|TRBJ1-5
CSAGRQSSNQPQHF
TGCAGTGCTGGACGACAGAGTAGCAATCAGCCCCAGCATTTT
>TRBV3-1|.|.|TRBJ2-4
CASSQDQLDGGLAKNIQYF
TGTGCCAGCAGCCAAGATCAGTTAGATGGAGGGTTAGCCAAAAACATTCAGTACTTC
>TRBV27|.|.|TRBJ2-7
CVSSRGANYEQYF
TGTGTCAGCAGCCGGGGGGCTAACTACGAGCAGTACTTC
>TRBV30|.|few|TRBJ2-3
CAWSGISRDTQYF
TGTGCCTGGAGTGGAATCTCAAGAGATACGCAGTATTTT
>TRBV9|.|many|TRBJ2-5
CASSVSEETQYF
TGTGCCAGCAGTGTATCAGAAGAGACCCAGTACTTC
>TRBV7-9|.|.|TRBJ1-1
CTSSPGTGARENTEAFF
TGTACCAGCAGTCCTGGGACGGGGGCGCGTGAGAACACTGAAGCTTTCTTT
>TRBV7-2|TRBD1|.|TRBJ1-1
CASSPQGAGRTEAFF
TGTGCCAGCAGCCCCCAGGGGGCGGGTAGGACTGAAGCTTTCTTT
>TRBV18|TRBD2|few|TRBJ2-3
CASSPGLAGGPPDTQYF
TGTGCCAGCTCTCCGGGACTAGCGGGAGGGCCACCAGATACGCAGTATTTT
>TRBV12-5|TRBD2|few|TRBJ2-7
CASGIAGTGYYEQYF
TGTGCTAGTGGCATAGCGGGGACGGGCTACTACGAGCAGTACTTC
>TRBV10-3|.|few|TRBJ2-7
CAISDEEEQYF
TGTGCCATCAGTGACGAGGAAGAGCAGTACTTC
>TRBV15|.|.|TRBJ2-3
CATSRDSLVVSTDTQYF
TGTGCCACCAGCAGAGATAGCCTAGTTGTCAGCACAGATACGCAGTATTTT
>TRBV4-3|.|.|TRBJ1-2
CASSQVQSYGYTF
TGCGCCAGCAGCCAAGTCCAAAGTTATGGCTACACCTTC
>TRBV5-1|TRBD2|.|TRBJ2-3
CASSSGRAHDTQYF
TGCGCCAGCAGCTCCGGGAGGGCCCATGATACGCAGTATTTT
>TRBV20-1|.|.|TRBJ1-2
CSANRQDYGYTF
TGCAGTGCTAACCGACAGGACTATGGCTACACCTTC
>TRBV10-3|.|.|TRBJ2-7
CAISDREAGVQYF
TGTGCCATCAGTGACCGAGAGGCTGGAGTCCAGTACTTC
>TRBV29-1|.|.|TRBJ1-1
CSVEDPFSTGGGTEAFF
TGCAGCGTTGAAGACCCTTTCTCCACTGGGGGTGGCACTGAAGCTTTCTTT
>TRBV5-1|TRBD2|.|TRBJ2-7
CASSLIAGGPSNEQYF
TGCGCCAGCAGCTTGATAGCGGGAGGGCCTTCAAACGAGCAGTACTTC
>TRBV12-3/TRBV12-4|.|.|TRBJ2-2
CASSFGQENTGELFF
TGTGCCAGCAGTTTTGGTCAGGAGAACACCGGGGAGCTGTTTTTT
>TRBV28|TRBD1|.|TRBJ1-5
CASRTPGTGVQPQHF
TGTGCCAGCAGAACTCCCGGGACAGGGGTTCAGCCCCAGCATTTT
>TRBV20-1|.|.|TRBJ2-1
CSAMGDYNEQFF
TGCAGTGCTATGGGGGACTACAATGAGCAGTTCTTC
>TRBV7-9|.|.|TRBJ2-5
CASSLVTGSETQYF
TGTGCCAGCAGCTTAGTAACAGGGAGTGAGACCCAGTACTTC
>TRBV18|TRBD1|.|TRBJ1-6
CASSPTGEVSPLHF
TGTGCCAGCTCACCCACAGGGGAAGTTTCACCCCTCCACTTT
>TRBV5-4|.|.|TRBJ1-6
CASSLGPEGYTPLHF
TGTGCCAGCAGCTTGGGCCCTGAGGGCTATACACCCCTCCACTTT
>TRBV28|.|.|TRBJ2-3
CASSLIPRYSFTDTQYF
TGTGCCAGCAGTTTAATCCCCCGTTACTCCTTCACAGATACGCAGTATTTT
>TRBV30|.|.|TRBJ1-2
CAWSVRYGLGYTF
TGTGCCTGGAGTGTACGGTACGGGCTTGGCTACACCTTC
>TRBV7-2|.|.|TRBJ1-4
CASSLGDKLYSEKLFF
TGTGCCAGCAGCTTAGGGGACAAACTCTACAGTGAAAAACTGTTTTTT
>TRBV12-3/TRBV12-4|.|few|TRBJ1-5
CASTYRVGQPQHF
TGTGCCAGCACCTACAGGGTTGGCCAGCCCCAGCATTTT
>TRBV6-5|.|.|TRBJ1-2
CTSRHDARYGYTF
TGTACCAGCAGGCACGACGCCCGCTATGGCTACACCTTC
>TRBV25-1|.|few|TRBJ2-3
CASSDREIITDTQYF
TGTGCCAGCAGTGACCGGGAAATTATCACAGATACGCAGTATTTT
>TRBV20-1|.|.|TRBJ2-7
CSATPGPTYEQYF
TGCAGTGCGACCCCGGGCCCTACCTACGAGCAGTACTTC